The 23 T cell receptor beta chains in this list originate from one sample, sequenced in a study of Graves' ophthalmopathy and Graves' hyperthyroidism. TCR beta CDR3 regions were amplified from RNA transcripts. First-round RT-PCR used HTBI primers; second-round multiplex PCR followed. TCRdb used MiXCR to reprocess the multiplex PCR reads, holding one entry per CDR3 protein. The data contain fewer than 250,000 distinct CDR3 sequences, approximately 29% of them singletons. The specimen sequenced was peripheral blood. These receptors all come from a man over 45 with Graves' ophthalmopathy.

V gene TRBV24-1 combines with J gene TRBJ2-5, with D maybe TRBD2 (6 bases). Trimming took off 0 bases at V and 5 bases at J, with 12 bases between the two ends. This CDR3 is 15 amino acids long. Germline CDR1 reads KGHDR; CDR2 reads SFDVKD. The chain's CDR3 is CATSDLLAPAETQYF. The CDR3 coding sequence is TGTGCCACCAGTGATTTGCTAGCGCCCGCGGAGACCCAGTACTTC.

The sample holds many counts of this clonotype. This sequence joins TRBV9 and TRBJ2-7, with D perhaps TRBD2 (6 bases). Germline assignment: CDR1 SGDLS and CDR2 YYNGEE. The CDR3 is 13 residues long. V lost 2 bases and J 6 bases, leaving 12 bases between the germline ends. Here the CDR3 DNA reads TGTGCCAGCAGCGTGGAGGGTTTGAGCGAGCAGTACTTC. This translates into CASSVEGLSEQYF.

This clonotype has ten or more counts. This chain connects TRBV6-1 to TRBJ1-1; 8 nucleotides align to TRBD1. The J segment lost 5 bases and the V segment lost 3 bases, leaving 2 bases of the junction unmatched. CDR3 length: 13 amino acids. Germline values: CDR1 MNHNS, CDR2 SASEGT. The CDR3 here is CASSDRGLTEAFF. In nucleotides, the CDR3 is TGTGCCAGCAGTGACAGGGGGCTTACTGAAGCTTTCTTT.

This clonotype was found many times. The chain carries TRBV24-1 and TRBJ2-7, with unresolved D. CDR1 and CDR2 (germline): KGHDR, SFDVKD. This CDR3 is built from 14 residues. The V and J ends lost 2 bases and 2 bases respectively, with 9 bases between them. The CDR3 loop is CATSDSYSTYEQYF. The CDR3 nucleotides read TGTGCCACCAGTGATTCTTACTCAACCTACGAGCAGTACTTC.

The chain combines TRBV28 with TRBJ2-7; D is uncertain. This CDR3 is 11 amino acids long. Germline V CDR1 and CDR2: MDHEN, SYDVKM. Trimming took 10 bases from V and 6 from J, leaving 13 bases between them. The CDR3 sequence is CATAWVGEQYF. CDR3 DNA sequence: TGTGCCACCGCGTGGGTCGGCGAGCAGTACTTC.

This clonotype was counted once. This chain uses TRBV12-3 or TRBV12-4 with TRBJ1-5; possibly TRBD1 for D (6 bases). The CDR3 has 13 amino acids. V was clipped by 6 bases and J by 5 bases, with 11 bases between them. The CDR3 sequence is CASRQGQYQPQHF. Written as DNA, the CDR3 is TGTGCCAGCAGGCAGGGGCAGTATCAGCCCCAGCATTTT.

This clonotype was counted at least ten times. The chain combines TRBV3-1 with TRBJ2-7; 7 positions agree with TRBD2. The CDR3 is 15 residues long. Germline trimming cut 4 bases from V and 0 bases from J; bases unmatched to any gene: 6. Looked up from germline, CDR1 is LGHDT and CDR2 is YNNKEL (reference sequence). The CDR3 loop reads CASSLGLDASYEQYF. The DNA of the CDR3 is TGTGCCAGCAGCCTTGGACTAGACGCCTCCTACGAGCAGTACTTC.

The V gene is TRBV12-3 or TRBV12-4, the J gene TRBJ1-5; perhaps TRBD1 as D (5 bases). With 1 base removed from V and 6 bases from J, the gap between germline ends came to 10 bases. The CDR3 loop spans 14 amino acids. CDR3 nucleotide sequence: TGTGCCAGCAGTTTAGAAGGGGCGATTCAGCCCCAGCATTTT. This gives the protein CASSLEGAIQPQHF.

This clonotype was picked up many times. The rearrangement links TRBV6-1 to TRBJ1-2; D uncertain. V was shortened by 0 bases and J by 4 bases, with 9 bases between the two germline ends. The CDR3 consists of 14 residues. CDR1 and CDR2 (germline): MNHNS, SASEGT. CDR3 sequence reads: CASSEARRGYGYTF. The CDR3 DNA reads TGTGCCAGCAGTGAAGCACGGCGGGGCTATGGCTACACCTTC.

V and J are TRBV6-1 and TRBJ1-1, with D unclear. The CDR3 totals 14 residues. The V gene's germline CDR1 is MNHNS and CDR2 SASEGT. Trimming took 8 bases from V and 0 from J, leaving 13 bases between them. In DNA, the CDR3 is TGTGCCAGCTCTGCGACAATTGTGAACACTGAAGCTTTCTTT. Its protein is CASSATIVNTEAFF.

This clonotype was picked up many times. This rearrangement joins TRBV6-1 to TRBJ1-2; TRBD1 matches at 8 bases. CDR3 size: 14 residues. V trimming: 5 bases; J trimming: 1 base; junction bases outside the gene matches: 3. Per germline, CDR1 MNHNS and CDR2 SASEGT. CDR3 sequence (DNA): TGTGCCAGCAGTCGGACAGGGATTAACTATGGCTACACCTTC. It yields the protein CASSRTGINYGYTF.

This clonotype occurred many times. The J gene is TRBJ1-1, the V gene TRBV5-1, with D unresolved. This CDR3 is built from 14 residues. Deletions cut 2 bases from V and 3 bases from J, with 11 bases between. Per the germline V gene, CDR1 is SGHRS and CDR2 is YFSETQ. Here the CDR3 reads CASSLLFGDTEAFF. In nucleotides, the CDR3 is TGCGCCAGCAGCTTATTATTCGGTGACACTGAAGCTTTCTTT. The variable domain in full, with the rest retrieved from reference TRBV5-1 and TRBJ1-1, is KAGVTQTPRYLIKTRGQQVTLSCSPISGHRSVSWYQQTPGQGLQFLFEYFSETQRNKGNFPGRFSGRQFSNSRSEMNVSTLELGDSALYLCASSLLFGDTEAFFGQGTRLTVV.

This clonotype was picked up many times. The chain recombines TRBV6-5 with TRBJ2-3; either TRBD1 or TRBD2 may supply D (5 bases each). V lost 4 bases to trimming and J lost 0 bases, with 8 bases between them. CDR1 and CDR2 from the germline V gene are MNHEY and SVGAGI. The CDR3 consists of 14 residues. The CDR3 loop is CASSWGGSTDTQYF. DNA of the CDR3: TGTGCCAGCAGTTGGGGCGGGAGCACAGATACGCAGTATTTT.

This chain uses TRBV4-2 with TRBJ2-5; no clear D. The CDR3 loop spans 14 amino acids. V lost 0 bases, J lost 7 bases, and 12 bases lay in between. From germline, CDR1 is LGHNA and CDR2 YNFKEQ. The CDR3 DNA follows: TGTGCCAGCAGCCAAGATCAGAATATGGGGACCCAGTACTTC. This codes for CASSQDQNMGTQYF.

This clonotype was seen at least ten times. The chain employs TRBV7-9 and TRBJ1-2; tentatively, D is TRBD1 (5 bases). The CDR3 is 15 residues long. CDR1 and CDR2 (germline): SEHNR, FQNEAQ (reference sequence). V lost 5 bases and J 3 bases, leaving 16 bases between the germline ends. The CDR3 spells CASSPSGPADYGYTF. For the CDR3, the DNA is TGTGCCAGCAGCCCATCGGGGCCGGCGGACTATGGCTACACCTTC.

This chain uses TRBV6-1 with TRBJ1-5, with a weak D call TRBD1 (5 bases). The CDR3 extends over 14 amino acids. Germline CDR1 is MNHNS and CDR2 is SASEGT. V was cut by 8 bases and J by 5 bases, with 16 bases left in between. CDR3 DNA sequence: TGTGCCAGCTGGGCCGGGGGGGTTTATCAGCCCCAGCATTTT. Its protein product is CASWAGGVYQPQHF.

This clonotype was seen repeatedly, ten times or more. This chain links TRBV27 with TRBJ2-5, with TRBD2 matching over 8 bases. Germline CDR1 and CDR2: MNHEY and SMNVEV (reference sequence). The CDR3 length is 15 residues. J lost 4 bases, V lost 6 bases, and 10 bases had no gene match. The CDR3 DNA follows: TGTGCCAGCAGCTCCCCGGGAGGGCCGTCAGAGACCCAGTACTTC. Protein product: CASSSPGGPSETQYF.

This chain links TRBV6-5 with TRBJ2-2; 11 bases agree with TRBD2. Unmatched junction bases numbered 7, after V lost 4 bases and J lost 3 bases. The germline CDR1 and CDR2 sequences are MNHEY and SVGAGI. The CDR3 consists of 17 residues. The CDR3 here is CASSSKGTSGDTGELFF. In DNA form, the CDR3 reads TGTGCCAGCAGTTCCAAAGGGACTAGCGGTGACACCGGGGAGCTGTTTTTT.

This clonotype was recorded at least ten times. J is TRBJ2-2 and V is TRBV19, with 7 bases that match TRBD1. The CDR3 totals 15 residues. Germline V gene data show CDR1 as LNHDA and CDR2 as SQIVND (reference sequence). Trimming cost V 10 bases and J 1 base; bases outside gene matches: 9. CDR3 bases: TGTGCCACTCGAAACCGGGACAGGAACACCGGGGAGCTGTTTTTT. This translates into CATRNRDRNTGELFF.

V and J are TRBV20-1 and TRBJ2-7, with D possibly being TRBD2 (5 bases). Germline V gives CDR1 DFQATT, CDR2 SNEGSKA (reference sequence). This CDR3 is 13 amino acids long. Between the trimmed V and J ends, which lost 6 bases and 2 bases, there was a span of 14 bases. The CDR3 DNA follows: TGCAGTGCCCTGGCTGAGGGAGCCTACGAGCAGTACTTC. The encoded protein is CSALAEGAYEQYF.

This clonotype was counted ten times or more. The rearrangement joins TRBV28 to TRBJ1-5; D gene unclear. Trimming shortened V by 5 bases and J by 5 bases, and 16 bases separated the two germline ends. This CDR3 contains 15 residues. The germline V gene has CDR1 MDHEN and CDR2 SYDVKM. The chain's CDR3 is CASSLTGRRDQPQHF. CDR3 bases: TGTGCCAGCAGTCTGACGGGCAGGAGGGATCAGCCCCAGCATTTT.

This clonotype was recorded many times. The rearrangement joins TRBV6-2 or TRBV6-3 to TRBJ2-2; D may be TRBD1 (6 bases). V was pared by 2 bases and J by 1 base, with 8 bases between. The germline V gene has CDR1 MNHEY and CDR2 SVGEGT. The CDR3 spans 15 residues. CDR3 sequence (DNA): TGTGCCAGCAGTTACGGGGGCGGGAACACCGGGGAGCTGTTTTTT. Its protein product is CASSYGGGNTGELFF.

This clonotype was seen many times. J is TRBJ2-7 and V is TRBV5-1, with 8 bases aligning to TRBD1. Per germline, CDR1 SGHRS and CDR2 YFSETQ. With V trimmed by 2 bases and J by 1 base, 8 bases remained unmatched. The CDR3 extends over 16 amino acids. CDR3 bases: TGCGCCAGCAGCTTTGCCGAGGGGGACAGGTCCTACGAGCAGTACTTC. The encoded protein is CASSFAEGDRSYEQYF.